The 17 T cell receptor beta chains given below trace back to one sample, sequenced in a study of T cells in localized non-small cell lung cancer (TCRdb year 2020). Libraries were prepared through the immunoSEQ multiplex PCR assay. TCRdb took over this immuneACCESS table, retaining in-frame rearrangements with V and J assigned. Such tables are incomplete; in checked studies, under half of the missing clones stem from an unresolved V gene, and the remainder is unexplained. The table for this sample lists about 19,000 clones; around 83% of them were counted only once. The ten top clones hold approximately 4.8% of the sample. The source material was peripheral blood, sampled before any cancer treatment. These receptors all come from a man aged 35 to 70 with stage I lung adenocarcinoma.

In its sample, this clone ranks as medium-sized. The V call is TRBV7-2, the J call TRBJ1-2; TRBD1 might be the D (5 bases). The CDR3 has 13 amino acids. Looked up from germline, CDR1 is SGHTA and CDR2 is FQGNSA. V was cut by 1 base and J by 7 bases, with 10 bases left in between. This CDR3 reads CASSLGDEGGYTF. The CDR3 DNA is TGTGCCAGCAGCTTAGGGGACGAGGGTGGCTACACCTTC.

The rearrangement joins TRBV7-9 to TRBJ1-2, with D maybe TRBD1 (6 bases). CDR1 is SEHNR and CDR2 is FQNEAQ in the germline V gene (reference sequence). The ends were cut back, 5 bases at V and 4 bases at J, with 17 bases in the middle. The CDR3 runs to 15 residues. CDR3 sequence (DNA): TGTGCCAGCAGCATAACAGGTCGGGGGGCCTATGGCTACACCTTC. Translation gives CASSITGRGAYGYTF.

This clone was detected only once. The genes are TRBV6-5 and TRBJ2-5; D uncertain. The germline V gene encodes CDR1 MNHEY and CDR2 SVGAGI. V shed 8 bases and J shed 2 bases, with 18 bases lying between them. The CDR3 loop spans 15 amino acids. CDR3 nucleotides: TGTGCCAGCGGCCTCCACGGCTGGGGTCAAGAGACCCAGTACTTC. Translation gives CASGLHGWGQETQYF.

The gene calls are TRBV19 and TRBJ2-7; no reliable D call. Trimming stripped 1 base from V and 0 bases from J, with 10 bases between. The V gene's germline CDR1 is LNHDA and CDR2 SQIVND (reference sequence). The CDR3 runs to 15 residues. CDR3 bases: TGTGCCAGTAGTATAGGACGGCAGGCCTCCTACGAGCAGTACTTC. Amino acids: CASSIGRQASYEQYF.

In this sample, this clone turned up once. V gene TRBV27 combines with J gene TRBJ2-1; D not resolved. V was trimmed by 6 bases and J by 6 bases, leaving 18 bases between them. This CDR3 has 15 amino acids. Germline V gene sequence: CDR1 MNHEY, CDR2 SMNVEV (reference sequence). CDR3 in DNA: TGTGCCAGCAGCCCCTTCACTGAGCCGGGCAATGAGCAGTTCTTC. Translation gives CASSPFTEPGNEQFF.

This chain links TRBV7-9 with TRBJ2-1; 11 nucleotides align to TRBD2. The CDR3 extends over 18 amino acids. V lost 4 bases and J lost 8; bases outside the gene matches: 16. Germline V gene lookup returns CDR1 SEHNR and CDR2 FQNEAQ (reference sequence). The DNA of the CDR3 is TGTGCCAGCAGCTCATCCATAGTAGGTAGCGGGAGGGCCCATGAGCAGTTCTTC. Residues: CASSSSIVGSGRAHEQFF.

This clone was picked up a small number of times. This chain joins TRBV29-1 and TRBJ1-1, with 10 bases lining up with TRBD1. The CDR3 is 16 amino acids. In germline, CDR1 is SQVTM, CDR2 ANQGSEA. The junction had 13 bases not matched to a gene; V was cut back by 2 bases and J by 7 bases. The CDR3 nucleotides are TGCAGCGTTGAAACACCCGGGACAGGGGTGGCTTTTGAAGCTTTCTTT. Translated: CSVETPGTGVAFEAFF.

This chain connects TRBV28 to TRBJ2-6; D is perhaps TRBD1 (6 bases). V gave up 10 bases and J gave up 0 bases, with 25 bases separating them. The CDR3 loop spans 19 amino acids. Germline V gene lookup returns CDR1 MDHEN and CDR2 SYDVKM. The CDR3: CATCRLVGANYSGANVLTF. The CDR3 DNA reads TGTGCCACCTGCCGTCTTGTGGGGGCCAACTACTCTGGGGCCAACGTCCTGACTTTC.

The chain joins TRBV28 to TRBJ1-5; D is unclear. Germline V lookup: CDR1 MDHEN, CDR2 SYDVKM. The CDR3 contains 14 residues. Trimming left V 5 bases short and J 2 bases short, with 10 bases between. CDR3 sequence: CASSLTIGNQPQHF. The CDR3 nucleotides are TGTGCCAGCAGTCTAACTATAGGCAATCAGCCCCAGCATTTT.

The gene calls are TRBV11-2 and TRBJ1-5, with unresolved D. Germline CDR1 is SGHAT and CDR2 is FQNNGV. The CDR3 loop spans 15 amino acids. Trimming stripped 0 bases from V and 6 bases from J, with 12 bases between. CDR3 sequence (DNA): TGTGCCAGCAGCTTAGAGGCAGGAGGGATTCAGCCCCAGCATTTT. Its translation: CASSLEAGGIQPQHF.

The rearrangement joins TRBV19 to TRBJ2-1; D gene unclear. V lost 4 bases to trimming and J lost 9 bases, with 22 bases between them. The CDR3 covers 16 residues. CDR1 LNHDA and CDR2 SQIVND come from the germline V gene (reference sequence). CDR3 bases: TGTGCCAGTAGTAAGGGATTAGTCCGAACCCCAGGTGAGCAGTTCTTC. Its protein product is CASSKGLVRTPGEQFF.

This clone was seen only a few times. The chain employs TRBV9 and TRBJ2-3; 7 bases match TRBD1. The trim removed 0 bases at V and 4 bases at J, leaving 2 bases unmatched. The CDR3 totals 14 residues. Germline V gene sequence: CDR1 SGDLS, CDR2 YYNGEE. The CDR3 coding sequence is TGTGCCAGCAGCGTAGGACAGGGCTCAGATACGCAGTATTTT. Translating gives CASSVGQGSDTQYF.

This sequence joins TRBV30 and TRBJ1-1; possible D gene TRBD1, 5 bases. CDR3 length: 13 amino acids. Germline CDR1 and CDR2: GTSNPN and SVGIG (reference sequence). Deletions cut 8 bases from V and 2 bases from J, with 15 bases between. For the CDR3, the DNA is TGTGCCAAAGGGGCGGACCACAACACTGAAGCTTTCTTT. Encoded protein: CAKGADHNTEAFF.

This sequence joins TRBV18 and TRBJ2-4, with D possibly called TRBD1 or TRBD2 (6 bases each). V shed 2 bases and J shed 8 bases, with 10 bases lying between them. There are 13 residues in the CDR3. Germline CDR1 KGHSH, CDR2 LQKENI. As DNA, the CDR3 is TGTGCCAGCTCACCAAACAGGGAGGACATTCAGTACTTC. Translating gives CASSPNREDIQYF.

The chain couples TRBV5-1 to TRBJ2-1, with D perhaps matching TRBD1 or TRBD2 (5 bases each). Germline CDR1 SGHRS, CDR2 YFSETQ. The CDR3 totals 13 residues. V gave up 2 bases and J gave up 10 bases, with 13 bases separating them. Here the CDR3 reads CASSFQGTLEQFF. The CDR3 DNA reads TGCGCCAGCAGCTTTCAAGGGACGTTAGAGCAGTTCTTC.

This CDR3 is CASSQEYGTNYGYTF. The CDR3 bases are TGCGCCAGCAGCCAAGAATACGGGACCAACTATGGCTACACCTTC. This sequence joins TRBV4-3 and TRBJ1-2, with a weak D call TRBD1 (5 bases). V was clipped by 0 bases and J by 2 bases, with 10 bases between them. Per the germline V gene, CDR1 is LGHNA and CDR2 is YSLEER. The CDR3 consists of 15 residues.

The chain employs TRBV7-6 and TRBJ2-5; tentative D call: TRBD2 (6 bases). Germline assignment: CDR1 SGHVS and CDR2 FNYEAQ. Trimming pared 7 bases from V and 10 bases from J, leaving 13 bases between. This CDR3 has 11 amino acids. CDR3 sequence (DNA): TGTGCCAGCACCCCTCGGAGGGGCCAGTACTTC. Residues: CASTPRRGQYF. Using reference TRBV7-6 and TRBJ2-5 for the parts outside the CDR3, the full variable domain is GAGVSQSPRYKVTKRGQDVALRCDPISGHVSLYWYRQALGQGPEFLTYFNYEAQQDKSGLPNDRFSAERPEGSISTLTIQRTEQRDSAMYRCASTPRRGQYFGPGTRLLVL.